The present T cell receptor (beta chain) was sequenced within a study of blood T cell repertoires in COVID-19. Study at large: In each case, the material was cDNA or gDNA derived from T cells, B-cell-depleted T cells, or PBMCs.

Produced via immunoSEQ multiplex PCR; TCRdb's table is partial and in-frame only. The data contain 150,000 to 180,000 clones, about 89% of them seen just once; the ten biggest clones take up 0.55%. V lost 6 bases and J lost 6, with 20 bases in between. Germline-derived CDR1 and CDR2 are MNHNY and SVGAGI (reference sequence). The CDR3 covers 15 residues. Sequences were obtained from peripheral blood. This sequence was found in a middle-aged man with acute or convalescent COVID-19. This chain joins TRBV6-6 and TRBJ1-2; weak D call: TRBD1 (5 bases). As DNA, the CDR3 is TGTGCCAGCAGATCAAGGGGAATGGGCGAAGATGGCTACACCTTC. It yields the protein CASRSRGMGEDGYTF.